The following is a T cell receptor (beta chain) sequence with its context. The sample is drawn from a study of blood T cell repertoires in COVID-19. Trimming left V 1 base short and J 1 base short, with 12 bases between. The CDR3 has 15 amino acids. Germline assignment: CDR1 SGHNT and CDR2 YYREEE (reference sequence). The repertoire was sequenced with immunoSEQ multiplex PCR; TCRdb's copy has only in-frame clones and lacks some. The data contain over 400,000 clones, 88% of them singletons. The V gene is TRBV5-4, the J gene TRBJ2-7; unclear D gene. The TCR sequence derives from an older woman who had recovered from COVID-19. The sample taken for sequencing was PBMCs or T cells enriched from blood (not recorded which). CDR3 amino acids: CASSLSYPGSYEQYF. The DNA for the CDR3 is TGTGCCAGCAGCTTGTCGTATCCGGGTTCCTACGAGCAGTACTTC.